Following are 16 T cell receptor beta chains from one sample sequenced in a study of post-analysis software for immune sequencing data. The TCR beta cDNA libraries carried unique molecular identifiers. One entry per CDR3 protein, called by TCRdb with MiXCR from the PCR reads. The sample consists of under 200,000 distinct CDR3 sequences, roughly 34% of them appearing once. The sample was blood, taken after autologous hematopoietic stem cell transplantation. The receptors shown here come from a girl aged 5-17 years with multiple sclerosis.

The chain links TRBV6-2 or TRBV6-3 to TRBJ2-2, with 8 bases matching TRBD1. This CDR3 comprises 15 residues. Looked up from germline, CDR1 is MNHEY and CDR2 is SVGEGT. With V trimmed by 3 bases and J by 3 bases, 3 bases remained unmatched. The DNA of the CDR3 is TGTGCCAGCAGTTATTCACAGGGGGACACCGGGGAGCTGTTTTTT. Protein product: CASSYSQGDTGELFF.

This clonotype was counted a single time. The genes are TRBV29-1 and TRBJ2-1; tentative D call: TRBD2 (6 bases). The CDR3 contains 14 residues. The germline V gene encodes CDR1 SQVTM and CDR2 ANQGSEA. V lost 1 base and J lost 8, with 15 bases in between. CDR3 in amino acids: CSVEVKTRWHEQFF. The DNA of the CDR3 is TGCAGCGTTGAAGTCAAGACTAGATGGCATGAGCAGTTCTTC.

Note on this clonotype: One end of the junction does not line up with germline, which may come from a read error. V usage is TRBV6-6 and J usage is TRBJ2-1; 7 bases align to TRBD2. In germline, CDR1 is MNHNY, CDR2 SVGAGI (reference sequence). This CDR3 region has 14 residues. The CDR3 nucleotides read TGTGCCAGCAGTCGCGGGGGATCCTCCAATGAGCAGTTCTTC. This translates into CASSRGGSSNEQFF.

This sequence joins TRBV4-3 and TRBJ1-2, with D unclear. The V end lost 2 bases, the J end lost 4 bases, and 11 bases lay between the germline ends. Germline V lookup: CDR1 LGHNA, CDR2 YSLEER. The CDR3 totals 14 residues. The CDR3 DNA is TGCGCCAGCAGCCAATCTGTAGGAGGCTATGGCTACACCTTC. Encoded protein: CASSQSVGGYGYTF.

The chain combines TRBV7-2 with TRBJ1-2; the D gene is possibly TRBD1 (5 bases). V dropped 6 bases and J dropped 7 bases, with 21 bases sitting between them. The CDR3 extends over 15 amino acids. Germline lookup yields CDR1 SGHTA and CDR2 FQGNSA. Written as DNA, the CDR3 is TGTGCCAGCAGTGCTACCCCACAGGACGCAAGTGGCTACACCTTC. It specifies CASSATPQDASGYTF.

This clonotype was observed at least ten times. The J gene is TRBJ2-1, the V gene TRBV4-1, with D unresolved. The germline V and J ends were trimmed by 0 bases and 10 bases, with 7 bases remaining between them. The CDR3 sequence is 12 residues long. Germline V gene data show CDR1 as MGHRA and CDR2 as YSYEKL. The CDR3 sequence: CASSQDSLEQFF. CDR3 in DNA: TGCGCCAGCAGCCAAGACTCTCTAGAGCAGTTCTTC.

The table lists this clonotype with a few counts. V and J are TRBV12-5 and TRBJ2-7, with D tentatively TRBD2 (6 bases). The CDR3 extends over 15 amino acids. V lost 0 bases and J lost 4, with 13 bases in between. Germline values: CDR1 LGHNT, CDR2 FRNRAP. CDR3 sequence reads: CASGLVRGSNYEQYF. CDR3 in DNA: TGTGCTAGTGGTTTGGTACGGGGGAGTAATTACGAGCAGTACTTC. The variable domain in full, with the rest retrieved from reference TRBV12-5 and TRBJ2-7, is DARVTQTPRHKVTEMGQEVTMRCQPILGHNTVFWYRQTMMQGLELLAYFRNRAPLDDSGMPKDRFSAEMPDATLATLKIQPSEPRDSAVYFCASGLVRGSNYEQYFGPGTRLTVT.

This clonotype was detected a few times. This chain connects TRBV29-1 to TRBJ2-7; 7 bases are shared with TRBD1. Germline V gives CDR1 SQVTM, CDR2 ANQGSEA. The CDR3 consists of 13 residues. The trim removed 4 bases at V and 0 bases at J, leaving 3 bases unmatched. CDR3 sequence (DNA): TGCAGCGTTGGAGGGGACAGCTCCTACGAGCAGTACTTC. Protein sequence: CSVGGDSSYEQYF.

The rearrangement joins TRBV28 to TRBJ2-1; D is perhaps TRBD2 (5 bases). The CDR3 runs to 14 residues. Germline V gene lookup returns CDR1 MDHEN and CDR2 SYDVKM. V gave up 3 bases and J gave up 7 bases, with 13 bases separating them. CDR3 protein: CASSLRASSNEQFF. In DNA, the CDR3 is TGTGCCAGCAGTTTGAGGGCTAGTAGTAATGAGCAGTTCTTC.

The rearrangement joins TRBV9 to TRBJ2-3, with D unresolved. V lost 4 bases to trimming and J lost 2 bases, with 8 bases between them. Germline V gene data show CDR1 as SGDLS and CDR2 as YYNGEE. This CDR3 has 13 residues. CDR3 DNA sequence: TGTGCCAGCAGCAGCAGGTACACAGATACGCAGTATTTT. Translated: CASSSRYTDTQYF.

V gene TRBV13 combines with J gene TRBJ2-7; 11 positions match TRBD2. This CDR3 comprises 17 residues. In germline, CDR1 is PRHDT, CDR2 FYEKMQ (reference sequence). Germline trimming cut 5 bases from V and 2 bases from J; bases unmatched to any gene: 11. The DNA for the CDR3 is TGTGCCAGCAGCAAAATAGTGACTAGCGGGACAACCTACGAGCAGTACTTC. Translation: CASSKIVTSGTTYEQYF.

The chain couples TRBV5-1 to TRBJ2-1, with 7 bases that match TRBD2. J was trimmed by 4 bases and V by 2 bases; bases with no gene match: 6. The germline gives CDR1 SGHRS, CDR2 YFSETQ. The CDR3 loop spans 15 amino acids. CDR3 nucleotides: TGCGCCAGCAGCTTTGGCGGGAGTAGGTACAATGAGCAGTTCTTC. Amino acids: CASSFGGSRYNEQFF.

This clonotype was observed a few times. J is TRBJ1-4 and V is TRBV6-2 or TRBV6-3; tentatively, D is TRBD1 (5 bases). V lost 5 bases and J 7 bases, leaving 17 bases between the germline ends. CDR1 MNHEY and CDR2 SVGEGT come from the germline V gene. The CDR3 is 15 residues long. CDR3 in amino acids: CASSRPRGVGEKLFF. CDR3 coding DNA: TGTGCCAGCAGTAGACCAAGGGGAGTCGGTGAAAAACTGTTTTTT.

The chain uses TRBV5-6 and TRBJ2-5; D remains ambiguous. The CDR3 has 15 amino acids. Germline loops: CDR1 SGHDT, CDR2 YYEEEE. Trimming removed 0 bases at V and 1 base at J, with 10 bases between. CDR3 residues: CASSLVGGLQETQYF. Written as DNA, the CDR3 is TGTGCCAGCAGCTTGGTTGGTGGGCTCCAAGAGACCCAGTACTTC.

This chain's CDR3 is CASSQRTSYEQFF. CDR3 bases: TGCGCCAGCAGCCAAAGGACTAGTTATGAGCAGTTCTTC. The chain has TRBV4-3 and TRBJ2-1; 7 nucleotides line up with TRBD2. CDR1 is LGHNA and CDR2 is YSLEER in the germline V gene. The V gene end was trimmed by 2 bases and the J gene end by 8 bases; junction bases not matched to a gene: 3. This CDR3 contains 13 residues.

On this clonotype itself: A much larger clonotype is one base distant, so this may be a read error. The CDR3 sequence: CASGSTGVDYEQYF. The CDR3 DNA reads TGTGCCAGCGGGTCGACAGGGGTAGACTACGAGCAGTACTTC. The V gene is TRBV6-5, the J gene TRBJ2-5; 8 bases are a match to TRBD1. The DNA end is more similar to TRBJ2-7, so the J call may be wrong. CDR1 MNHEY and CDR2 SVGAGI come from the germline V gene. There are 14 residues in the CDR3.